Listed below are T cell receptor beta chains from one sample, sequenced in a study of shared clonotypes between healthy human individuals. TCRdb's copy holds only in-frame clones and misses some; the assay was immunoSEQ multiplex PCR. The table has some 1,100,000 clones, 78% seen once. Material: memory CD4+ T cells from PBMCs. The receptors originated from a young man in good health. Some clones in this sample may be carry-over from other donors' samples. CDR3s include the opening cysteine and the closing phenylalanine or tryptophan. D genes are given only for firm matches. Expanded clones get a size class; other rows say once, few or many, or leave the size out.

len: 14; d_gene: TRBD2; j_gene: TRBJ2-2; v_gene: TRBV19; abundance: NA; CDR3nt: TGTGCCAGTAGCCCAGCGGGAAGGCGCTGGGAGCTGTTTTTT; CDR3aa: CASSPAGRRWELFF
len: 16; d_gene: TRBD1; j_gene: TRBJ2-7; v_gene: TRBV6-1; abundance: once; CDR3nt: TGTGCCAGCAGTGAGCGGGACAGGGCAGGATCCTACGAGCAGTACTTC; CDR3aa: CASSERDRAGSYEQYF
len: 14; d_gene: TRBD1; j_gene: TRBJ1-1; v_gene: TRBV27; abundance: NA; CDR3nt: TGTGCCAGCAGTTTAGCGGACAGGGCCACTGAAGCTTTCTTT; CDR3aa: CASSLADRATEAFF
len: 13; d_gene: NA; j_gene: TRBJ2-4; v_gene: TRBV15; abundance: NA; CDR3nt: TGTGCCACCAGAGGGATAGCCAAAAACATTCAGTACTTC; CDR3aa: CATRGIAKNIQYF
len: 12; d_gene: TRBD1; j_gene: TRBJ1-2; v_gene: TRBV28; abundance: NA; CDR3nt: TGTGCCAGTGTGGGACAGGGGCTCCGCTACACCTTC; CDR3aa: CASVGQGLRYTF
len: 17; d_gene: TRBD1; j_gene: TRBJ2-6; v_gene: TRBV14; abundance: NA; CDR3nt: TGTGCCAGCAGCGGCGGACAGGGGAATTCTGGGGCCAACGTCCTGACTTTC; CDR3aa: CASSGGQGNSGANVLTF
len: 16; d_gene: NA; j_gene: TRBJ2-1; v_gene: TRBV7-9; abundance: NA; CDR3nt: TGTGCCAGCAGCTCCGCAGGGGTCCCCGCGAACAATGAGCAGTTCTTC; CDR3aa: CASSSAGVPANNEQFF
len: 15; d_gene: NA; j_gene: TRBJ2-1; v_gene: TRBV11-3; abundance: NA; CDR3nt: TGTGCCAGCAGCTTCCGGGACGGCCCCTACAATGAGCAGTTCTTC; CDR3aa: CASSFRDGPYNEQFF
len: 15; d_gene: NA; j_gene: TRBJ2-7; v_gene: TRBV14; abundance: NA; CDR3nt: TGTGCCAGCAGCAGACGACCGGGACACCTCTACGAGCAGTACTTC; CDR3aa: CASSRRPGHLYEQYF
len: 14; d_gene: TRBD1; j_gene: TRBJ1-2; v_gene: TRBV7-6; abundance: once; CDR3nt: TGTGCCAGCAGCTTAGAGTCGGGACAGGGGGCTTACACCTTC; CDR3aa: CASSLESGQGAYTF
len: 14; d_gene: TRBD1; j_gene: TRBJ1-1; v_gene: TRBV19; abundance: NA; CDR3nt: TGTGCCAGTAGTATAGACAGGGGGGCCACTGAAGCTTTCTTT; CDR3aa: CASSIDRGATEAFF
len: 16; d_gene: TRBD1; j_gene: TRBJ1-5; v_gene: TRBV18; abundance: NA; CDR3nt: TGTGCCAGCTCACCGCGACAGGGTCGGGACAATCAGCCCCAGCATTTT; CDR3aa: CASSPRQGRDNQPQHF
len: 13; d_gene: NA; j_gene: TRBJ2-3; v_gene: TRBV29-1; abundance: NA; CDR3nt: TGCAGCGTTGAGTCGGCCATTGGCGTGACGCAGTATTTT; CDR3aa: CSVESAIGVTQYF
len: 16; d_gene: TRBD2; j_gene: TRBJ2-1; v_gene: TRBV5-4; abundance: NA; CDR3nt: TGTGCCAGCAGCCTCGAGGGACTAGCGGGTACTAATGAGCAGTTCTTC; CDR3aa: CASSLEGLAGTNEQFF
len: 17; d_gene: NA; j_gene: TRBJ2-3; v_gene: TRBV5-1; abundance: NA; CDR3nt: TGCGCCAGCAGCCGTTCGGGGGCAGGGGGAAGCACAGATACGCAGTATTTT; CDR3aa: CASSRSGAGGSTDTQYF
len: 16; d_gene: NA; j_gene: TRBJ2-2; v_gene: TRBV10-3; abundance: NA; CDR3nt: TGTGCCATCAGATCGGGGGTCTCCTCAAACACCGGGGAGCTGTTTTTT; CDR3aa: CAIRSGVSSNTGELFF
len: 13; d_gene: NA; j_gene: TRBJ1-1; v_gene: TRBV19; abundance: NA; CDR3nt: TGTGCCAGTAGTCGGCAGGGGATCACTGAAGCTTTCTTT; CDR3aa: CASSRQGITEAFF
len: 13; d_gene: NA; j_gene: TRBJ2-4; v_gene: TRBV9; abundance: NA; CDR3nt: TGTGCCAGCAGCGCGGACAGCCAAAACATTCAGTACTTC; CDR3aa: CASSADSQNIQYF
len: 13; d_gene: NA; j_gene: TRBJ1-2; v_gene: TRBV28; abundance: many; CDR3nt: TGTGCCAGCAGCCTGGGGAGAGAAGACGGCTACACCTTC; CDR3aa: CASSLGREDGYTF
len: 12; d_gene: NA; j_gene: TRBJ1-2; v_gene: TRBV7-9; abundance: NA; CDR3nt: TGTGCCAGCAGCCTCCCGACAGGCGGCTACACCTTC; CDR3aa: CASSLPTGGYTF
len: 14; d_gene: TRBD1; j_gene: TRBJ2-7; v_gene: TRBV5-1; abundance: NA; CDR3nt: TGCGCCAGCAGCTTGATTATGGCAGGGGGCGAGCAGTACTTC; CDR3aa: CASSLIMAGGEQYF
len: 15; d_gene: TRBD1; j_gene: TRBJ1-1; v_gene: TRBV18; abundance: many; CDR3nt: TGTGCCAGCTCACCCCAGGGACAGGAGGGTACTGAAGCTTTCTTT; CDR3aa: CASSPQGQEGTEAFF
len: 15; d_gene: NA; j_gene: TRBJ2-7; v_gene: TRBV5-5; abundance: NA; CDR3nt: TGTGCCAGCAGCCCCTATCCAGGGGTTCCCTACGAGCAGTACTTC; CDR3aa: CASSPYPGVPYEQYF
len: 14; d_gene: NA; j_gene: TRBJ2-3; v_gene: TRBV7-9; abundance: NA; CDR3nt: TGTGCCAGCAGTCCTGGGTTTATCACAGATACGCAGTATTTT; CDR3aa: CASSPGFITDTQYF
len: 19; d_gene: NA; j_gene: TRBJ2-5; v_gene: TRBV12-2; abundance: NA; CDR3nt: TGTGCAAGTCGCTCGAGCCGACTAGCGGGAAACATGTACCAAGAGACCCAGTACTTC; CDR3aa: CASRSSRLAGNMYQETQYF
len: 15; d_gene: NA; j_gene: TRBJ2-5; v_gene: TRBV4-2; abundance: many; CDR3nt: TGTGCCAGCAGCTCCAGGGACTCGCAACAAGAGACCCAGTACTTC; CDR3aa: CASSSRDSQQETQYF
len: 16; d_gene: NA; j_gene: TRBJ1-1; v_gene: TRBV9; abundance: NA; CDR3nt: TGTGCCAGCAGCGTAAGTGAGAGGGCATTGAACACTGAAGCTTTCTTT; CDR3aa: CASSVSERALNTEAFF
len: 17; d_gene: TRBD2; j_gene: TRBJ2-2; v_gene: TRBV29-1; abundance: NA; CDR3nt: TGCAGCCTAAGAGGACTAGCGGGAGGGCAGGGCACCGGGGAGCTGTTTTTT; CDR3aa: CSLRGLAGGQGTGELFF
len: 15; d_gene: NA; j_gene: TRBJ2-1; v_gene: TRBV11-2; abundance: many; CDR3nt: TGTGCCAGCAGCTTACAAAGGACAGCCTACAATGAGCAGTTCTTC; CDR3aa: CASSLQRTAYNEQFF
len: 16; d_gene: TRBD2; j_gene: TRBJ2-1; v_gene: TRBV5-1; abundance: once; CDR3nt: TGCGCCAGCAGCCCCCAGGGACTAGCGGGAGCTCTTGAGCAGTTCTTC; CDR3aa: CASSPQGLAGALEQFF
len: 20; d_gene: TRBD2; j_gene: TRBJ2-2; v_gene: TRBV15; abundance: NA; CDR3nt: TGTGCCACCAGCAGAACCCCCCCTCTAGCGGGACGGAGCAACACCGGGGAGCTGTTTTTT; CDR3aa: CATSRTPPLAGRSNTGELFF
len: 13; d_gene: NA; j_gene: TRBJ1-1; v_gene: TRBV7-3; abundance: few; CDR3nt: TGTGCCAGCAGCCTCCAGGGGAACACTGAAGCTTTCTTT; CDR3aa: CASSLQGNTEAFF
len: 18; d_gene: TRBD1; j_gene: TRBJ1-2; v_gene: TRBV27; abundance: NA; CDR3nt: TGTGCCAGCAGAAGCTTCGGGACAGGTCGAGCATTCTTCTATGGCTACACCTTC; CDR3aa: CASRSFGTGRAFFYGYTF
len: 15; d_gene: NA; j_gene: TRBJ2-1; v_gene: TRBV9; abundance: NA; CDR3nt: TGTGCCAGCAGCGTGGGACTTTCCTCCTACAATGAGCAGTTCTTC; CDR3aa: CASSVGLSSYNEQFF
len: 16; d_gene: NA; j_gene: TRBJ1-1; v_gene: TRBV5-6; abundance: NA; CDR3nt: TGTGCCAGCAGCATTACGGGGCGTATTTCGAACACTGAAGCTTTCTTT; CDR3aa: CASSITGRISNTEAFF
len: 14; d_gene: NA; j_gene: TRBJ2-3; v_gene: TRBV11-2; abundance: once; CDR3nt: TGTGCCAGCAGCCGCCGTGCGTCCGCAGATACGCAGTATTTT; CDR3aa: CASSRRASADTQYF
len: 13; d_gene: TRBD1; j_gene: TRBJ1-2; v_gene: TRBV28; abundance: NA; CDR3nt: TGTGCCAGCAGTGCCGGGACAGACTATGGCTACACCTTC; CDR3aa: CASSAGTDYGYTF
len: 14; d_gene: NA; j_gene: TRBJ1-1; v_gene: TRBV6-1; abundance: NA; CDR3nt: TGTGCCAGCAGTGGACAAGACCCGAACACTGAAGCTTTCTTT; CDR3aa: CASSGQDPNTEAFF
len: 15; d_gene: NA; j_gene: TRBJ2-7; v_gene: TRBV7-9; abundance: NA; CDR3nt: TGTGCCAGCAGCTTACTACAGACCTACTCCTACGAGCAGTACTTC; CDR3aa: CASSLLQTYSYEQYF
len: 14; d_gene: TRBD1; j_gene: TRBJ1-5; v_gene: TRBV7-8; abundance: NA; CDR3nt: TGTGCCAGCAGCCAGACAGGGAATTTGCAGCCCCAGCATTTT; CDR3aa: CASSQTGNLQPQHF
len: 14; d_gene: NA; j_gene: TRBJ1-5; v_gene: TRBV7-2; abundance: NA; CDR3nt: TGTGCCAGCAGCTTAAATACAGGGTATCAGCCCCAGCATTTT; CDR3aa: CASSLNTGYQPQHF
len: 14; d_gene: NA; j_gene: TRBJ2-7; v_gene: TRBV15; abundance: once; CDR3nt: TGTGCCACCAGCAGAGGACTAGTCCGCTACGAGCAGTACTTC; CDR3aa: CATSRGLVRYEQYF
len: 16; d_gene: NA; j_gene: TRBJ1-5; v_gene: TRBV7-8; abundance: few; CDR3nt: TGTGCCAGCAGCTTAGCGTATTTTGGATCCAATCAGCCCCAGCATTTT; CDR3aa: CASSLAYFGSNQPQHF
len: 15; d_gene: TRBD1; j_gene: TRBJ2-5; v_gene: TRBV5-4; abundance: NA; CDR3nt: TGTGCCAGCAGCCCCAGGGGACAGTACCAAGAGACCCAGTACTTC; CDR3aa: CASSPRGQYQETQYF